This T cell receptor beta chain was captured by sequencing in a study of metastatic and nonmetastatic thyroid tumors. Study-level background: Across peripheral blood and tumor or nodule tissue samples taken from malignant and benign thyroid patients, the repertoires were compared with one another.

Many counts were recorded for this clone. This may come from a read error, since a much larger clone is one base off. Original data processing: Variation in CDR3 across clinicopathological groups served as the basis for constructing a distant-metastasis classifier in papillary thyroid cancer. MiXCR was used by TCRdb to re-call the PCR reads. These V and J calls derive from TCRdb rather than the authors' analysis. Of over 25,000 clones in the sample, roughly a fifth were seen once. No patient received treatment before thyroid surgery. Germline V CDR1 and CDR2: MNHNS, SASEGT. The CDR3 is 14 amino acids. The clonotype comes from a female donor with papillary thyroid cancer or a benign thyroid nodule (not recorded which). Some clones in this sample may be carry-over from other donors' samples. The sample was blood. This chain links TRBV6-1 with TRBJ1-5; TRBD1 matches 9 bases. CDR3 in amino acids: CASSGTGIGQPRHF. DNA of the CDR3: TGTGCCAGCAGCGGGACAGGGATCGGTCAGCCCCGGCATTTT.